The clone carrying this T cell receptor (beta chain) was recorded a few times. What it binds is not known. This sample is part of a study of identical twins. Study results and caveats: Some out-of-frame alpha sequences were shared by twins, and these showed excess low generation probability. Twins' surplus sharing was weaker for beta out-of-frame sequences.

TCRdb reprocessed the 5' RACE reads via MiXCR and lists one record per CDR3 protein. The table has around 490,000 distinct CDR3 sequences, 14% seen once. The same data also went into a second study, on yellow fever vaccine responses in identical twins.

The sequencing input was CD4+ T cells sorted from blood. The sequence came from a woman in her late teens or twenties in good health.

DNA for the CDR3: TGTGCCATCAGGAAGGACCAAGAGACCCAGTACTTC. As protein: CAIRKDQETQYF. This chain connects TRBV10-3 to TRBJ2-5; no clear D gene. The CDR3 totals 12 residues. CDR1 is ENHRY and CDR2 is SYGVKD in the germline V gene. Between the trimmed V and J ends, which lost 6 bases and 0 bases, there was a span of 5 bases.